This T cell receptor (beta chain) was identified in a study of cytomegalovirus exposure and HLA in healthy donors (dated 2017 in TCRdb). With regard to the full study: In an earlier analysis of some 550 of the donors, 250 to 350 Gb of sequence data and about 110 million unique TCR beta sequences from about 190 million T cells were reported. To predict cytomegalovirus infection status, the study brought together high-throughput TCR immunosequencing, statistical association of individual TCRs with disease status, and machine learning. Donor age, sex, ethnicity and CMV serostatus were collected together with the repertoire data. The later analysis used no new phenotypic data to find candidate immune exposures, relying instead on TCR beta sequences and their occurrence across donors. HLA typing included class I and class II loci at four-digit resolution. Typing coverage varied by locus: about 620-630 donors for A, B, C, DRB1 and DQB1; 522 for DQA1; approximately 570 for DPA1; 400 to 480 for DPB1. The genetic ancestry cluster associated with self-reported Caucasian donors included 81% of the roughly 400 genotyped donors. Approximately 300 gigabases of sequencing data and approximately 92 million unique TCR sequences made up an early release that covered about 640 HLA-typed donors. To study patterns of TCR occurrence, a later analysis re-analyzed previously published TCR beta repertoires from around 670 donors and added high-resolution HLA genotyping. Every repertoire in the discovery cohort had been generated on one and the same sequencing platform. On average, roughly 240,000 unique TCR beta nucleotide sequences were sequenced per donor among more than 350 genotyped donors of the cohort, with 15% to 20% of those sequences being non-productive. An earlier analysis of roughly 600 of the donors used high-throughput TCR beta sequencing to judge whether each TCR beta V gene segment behaved as functional or pseudogenic. Because of strong linkage in the cohort, five DR-DQ haplotypes were treated as single units for association and clustering. A separate validation cohort of roughly 110 different subjects was used in addition to the roughly 670-subject first cohort. The aim of the study was to test whether cataloging public T cell receptors could identify signatures of past pathogen exposure. The study used immunosequencing to profile the T cell repertoires of 666 subjects and linked those repertoires to cytomegalovirus serostatus. Genome-wide SNP genotypes for about three fifths of the roughly 700 donors were used in a later genetic analysis, which treated that subset as a discovery cohort.

The cohort consisted of 650 to 700 healthy bone marrow donors. Cohort members were all nominally healthy when sampled, although unrecorded immune exposures were likely present. The donor was CMV seropositive and was included in the group of 250 to 350 seropositive cohort members. A peripheral blood sample was provided by each donor, and peripheral blood mononuclear cells were used for TCR beta sequencing. Genomic DNA extraction from the blood cell samples was performed with the Qiagen DNeasy Blood Extraction Kit. On this clone: Its cognate antigen has yet to be identified. No base qualities exist here, and no much larger clone lies one base off it.

CDR1 and CDR2 are drawn from the germline V gene: SGHRS, YFSETQ. V was cut back by 2 bases and J by 4 bases, leaving a gap of 14 bases between them. From the cysteine through the phenylalanine, the CDR3 covers 15 amino acids. Only CDR3 DNA is held: 45 bases, read in frame from base 1. General conclusions and limits of the study: Correlated functional status among segregating V segments might reflect linkage disequilibrium, but an unknown experimental factor could not be ruled out. The only immune exposure information available for the cohort was CMV serostatus. A later analysis reported that several top co-occurrence clusters appeared linked to parvovirus B19, influenza, CMV and Epstein-Barr virus. The classifier was reported to diagnose cytomegalovirus status with high specificity and sensitivity in both the original cohort and the validation cohort. About 15 rarely observed V segments, including chromosome 9 orphons, were excluded from the earlier analysis of a few hundred of the donors because counts were too low. At a false discovery rate of 0.05, a later analysis linked 16,951 TCR beta sequences to specific HLA alleles. In a later genetic analysis, fewer N-insertions in productive TCRs were reported among donors in an Asian-associated ancestry cluster than the approximately 710-donor mean. In a later genetic analysis, a missense DCLRE1C variant was associated with V-gene and J-gene trimming of TCR beta chains, and the association was replicated in an independent cohort. A further reported finding was that TCR beta sequences accurately predicted the HLA-A and HLA-B alleles for most subjects in the first cohort. Roughly uniform sequencing depth across donors was assumed in presence/absence analyses, although this assumption may not hold. In vitro tests confirmed that a few of the cytomegalovirus-associated TCR beta chains recognize cytomegalovirus antigens. In a later analysis, HLA-associated TCR beta chains were found to be more clonally expanded and to have lower generation probabilities than equally common non-associated chains. The study listed approximately 150 TCR beta chains as associated with cytomegalovirus. The cohort was sequenced for TCR beta chains only, and without alpha or paired-chain data the features that could be detected were limited. A later analysis found that most CMV-associated TCR beta chains appeared HLA-restricted, with HLA associations seemingly driven largely by CMV exposure. In a later analysis, the rate of TCR association differed among HLA loci, with DRB1 alleles having the most associated TCRs and HLA-C alleles having the fewest. Some IMGT-functional V segments, including TRBV6-2 and TRBV6-3, could not be told apart with the 87-base-pair reads, so those segments were excluded. According to the authors, the approach could potentially be generalized to other disease states and immunological phenotypes. Because some donors lacked HLA typing at each locus, the association tests relied only on the typed subset. Across donors, most TCR sequences were observed very rarely, whereas some public TCRs were present in many individuals. A group of highly shared sequence variants was considered likely to be a technical artifact of the sequencing pipeline. When HLA alleles, especially DR and DQ, strongly co-occurred, attributing TCR associations to individual alleles was difficult. Broadly in line with IMGT annotations, most TCR beta V segments showed up in productive rearrangements about 87% or about 30% of the time in an earlier analysis of 587 of the donors.

Receptor amplification or capture employed the immunoSEQ multiplex PCR assay. A mixture of 60 forward primers for TCR Vbeta segments and 13 reverse primers for TCR Jbeta segments was used in the multiplex PCR. The CDR3 region of rearranged TCR beta genes was amplified from genomic DNA by a multiplex PCR assay. On the Illumina HiSeq System, the amplified TCR beta libraries were sequenced as 87-base-pair reads. The authors' analysis ran thus. In a later analysis, tens of millions of unique TCR beta chains were counted across the 500 to 700 repertoires, and roughly 11 million of these chains were shared by at least two donors. To remove PCR and sequencing errors, raw reads were error-corrected and collapsed into unique sequences using a nearest-neighbor algorithm that merged closely related sequences. To assign V, D and J gene segments, CDR3 sequences were aligned to IMGT reference sequences. For a sequence to be retained, at least a six-nucleotide match to both a V gene segment and a J gene segment was required. Rearrangements were classified as productive when the CDR3 lacked stop codons and remained in frame with V and J, and all other rearrangements were classified as non-productive. Following IMGT convention, CDR3 was defined as the stretch from the second conserved V-encoded cysteine to the conserved J-encoded phenylalanine. In an earlier analysis of approximately 500 of the donors, sequences lacking an unambiguous match to a single V gene segment were excluded. In an earlier analysis of 587 of the donors, a V segment was called functional when productive rearrangements were above 56.7%, and segregating when the standard deviation between donors exceeded 5%. A statistical classification framework was built for diagnosing cytomegalovirus status from the catalog of TCR beta chain sequences. In a later analysis, TCR nucleotide sequences were compared against IMGT/GENE-DB human TR gene sequences so that V and J genes could be assigned. The TCRdist pipeline was used in a later analysis to assign CDR3 sequences and most-parsimonious VDJ recombination scenarios. In a later analysis, each TCR beta chain was defined by its CDR3 amino acid sequence together with its V-gene family, and reads without a unique V-gene family were excluded. A later analysis removed 550 to 650 highly shared, low-generation-probability nucleotide sequences to deal with suspected cross-contamination and a sequencing artifact. A later analysis calculated a clonal expansion index for each public chain from normalized within-repertoire ranks of inferred template counts. In a later analysis, generation probabilities were computed with a VDJ recombination model fitted to out-of-frame rearrangements, and the resulting probabilities were checked against IGoR. Hypergeometric tests were used in a later analysis to score TCR-TCR, TCR-HLA and TCR-CMV co-occurrence, with a repertoire-size bias correction applied to the TCR pairs. False discovery rates were estimated in a later analysis by permuting HLA or CMV assignments 20 times. In a later analysis, co-occurring TCRs were grouped with DBSCAN, and TCRdist sequence similarity was added when clustering was performed within HLA-allele-positive subsets. Co-occurrence clustering excluded repertoires with fewer than 30,000 or more than 120,000 public chains, plus five with anomalous nucleotide sharing. TCRdb retrieved this table from immuneACCESS and kept in-frame rearrangements only. Not all clones are present; in checked studies, unresolved V genes account for under half, and no reason is known for the remainder. That table furnishes V, J and clone size, whereas the DNA furnished D and trimming. The sample data list 150,000 to 200,000 clones, and roughly 82% of these were observed just once. The ten biggest clones cover over 1.2% of the sample.

Sequenced: PBMCs. Recombination joined TRBV5-1 with TRBJ2-3, with no confidently assigned D gene. This receptor was obtained from a girl under 18 in good health and CMV-seropositive. Here is the DNA: TGCGCCAGCAGCTTTCTTACCTATGGTTCAGATACGCAGTATTTT. Translated, this is CASSFLTYGSDTQYF.